A selection of T cell receptor beta chains follows, all from one sample in a study of cytomegalovirus exposure and HLA in healthy donors. Assay: immunoSEQ multiplex PCR; the TCRdb copy retains only in-frame clones and omits some. Here the sample spans around 160,000 clones, roughly 88% being singletons. Source material: PBMCs. The receptors were sampled from a woman in her late teens or twenties in good health and CMV-seronegative. The CDR3 runs from the conserved cysteine through the conserved F or W. A D gene is named only where the DNA matches it firmly. Part of the rows lack a size; the others show once, few, many or a class for expanded clones.

j_call v_call clone_size d_call cdr3_nt cdr3_aa
TRBJ2-2 TRBV28 NA TRBD2 TGTGCCAGCAGGGGCGCGGGGGGTAACACCGGGGAGCTGTTTTTT CASRGAGGNTGELFF
TRBJ1-1 TRBV6-5 NA NA TGTGCCAGCAAGCGGAACACTGAAGCTTTCTTT CASKRNTEAFF
TRBJ1-4 TRBV9 NA TRBD1 TGTGCCAGCAGCCCCAGACAGGGGGCTCGGAATGAAAAACTGTTTTTT CASSPRQGARNEKLFF
TRBJ2-4 TRBV30 NA TRBD2 TGTGCCTGGAGGGCGGGGGGAGCGGACATTCAGTACTTC CAWRAGGADIQYF
TRBJ1-5 TRBV6-1 NA NA TGTGCCAGCAGTAGATTAGAGAATCAGCCCCAGCATTTT CASSRLENQPQHF
TRBJ2-5 TRBV10-3 NA NA TGTGCCACCGCCGACAGGAGCACGCAAGAGACCCAGTACTTC CATADRSTQETQYF
TRBJ2-1 TRBV10-1 NA NA TGCGCCAGCAGCTCCGTAAACGGGAATGAGCAGTTCTTC CASSSVNGNEQFF
TRBJ1-2 TRBV19 NA TRBD1 TGTGCCAGTAGCCATATTCGGACAGGGACAAACTATGGCTACACCTTC CASSHIRTGTNYGYTF
TRBJ1-4 TRBV5-6 NA TRBD1 TGTGCCAGCAGCTGGACAGGGGGAAGGGATGAAAAACTGTTTTTT CASSWTGGRDEKLFF
TRBJ2-3 TRBV5-5 NA TRBD1 TGTGCCAGCAGCTTGGGACAGGGGGTCACAGATACGCAGTATTTT CASSLGQGVTDTQYF
TRBJ1-4 TRBV30 NA NA TGTGCCTGGGGGGGGGAAAAACTGTTTTTT CAWGGEKLFF
TRBJ1-2 TRBV27 NA TRBD1 TGTGCCAGCAGGGATTTCGACAGGGCCTTGGGCTACACCTTC CASRDFDRALGYTF
TRBJ1-4 TRBV5-1 NA TRBD1 TGCGCCAGCAGCTTGGAGGACAGGGAAAAACTGTTTTTT CASSLEDREKLFF
TRBJ2-7 TRBV5-1 once TRBD1 TGCGCCAGCCTCCGGGACAGCTGGTCCTACGAGCAGTACTTC CASLRDSWSYEQYF
TRBJ1-5 TRBV19 once NA TGTGCCAGTACCGATACGCGGTGGAGCAATCAGCCCCAGCATTTT CASTDTRWSNQPQHF
TRBJ1-6 TRBV25-1 NA NA TGTGCCAGCAGTGACCCCACGAGCTCCTATAATTCACCCCTCCACTTT CASSDPTSSYNSPLHF
TRBJ1-6 TRBV6-1 NA NA TGTGCCAGCAGTGTATCGCCGGGTTCACCCCTCCACTTT CASSVSPGSPLHF
TRBJ2-1 TRBV11-2 NA TRBD2 TGTGCCAGCAGCTGGAGGCGGGGGGCGAGCCCCTACAATGAGCAGTTCTTC CASSWRRGASPYNEQFF
TRBJ1-1 TRBV29-1 NA NA TGCAGCGTTGAAGTGGCCCCAAGGGGCACTGAAGCTTTCTTT CSVEVAPRGTEAFF
TRBJ2-1 TRBV6-5 NA TRBD2 TGTGCCAGCAGTTCCCAGACTAGCGGGGGCAATGAGCAGTTCTTC CASSSQTSGGNEQFF
TRBJ1-5 TRBV28 NA TRBD1 TGTGCCAGCAGTTTAACAGGGGCAGGAAGCAATCAGCCCCAGCATTTT CASSLTGAGSNQPQHF
TRBJ2-5 TRBV9 NA TRBD2 TGTGCCAGCAGCACCAGTATAGGGACTAGCGGAAAAGAGACCCAGTACTTC CASSTSIGTSGKETQYF
TRBJ1-1 TRBV6-6 NA NA TGTGCCAGCAGTTATGGTCGGGAAACTGAAGCTTTCTTT CASSYGRETEAFF
TRBJ2-1 TRBV5-5 NA TRBD2 TGTGCCAGCACCCTGAACGAAGTAGCGGGGGTTTTCAATGAGCAGTTCTTC CASTLNEVAGVFNEQFF
TRBJ2-1 TRBV10-3 NA TRBD2 TGTGCCATCAGTGAGAGTCGGGCTAGCGGGGACAACAATGAGCAGTTCTTC CAISESRASGDNNEQFF